This T cell receptor beta chain was identified during a study of shared clonotypes between healthy human individuals. The deep-level immunoSEQ assay was used. Per the original methods: For the immunoSEQ data, sequences were junction-only without quality scores, so filtering differed. Only in-frame clones appear in the TCRdb table, and some are missing; sequencing was by immunoSEQ multiplex PCR. D and trimming come from the DNA, and the V and J calls and clone size come from that table. The sample comprises millions of clones, just under 95% of which are singletons, and 0.9% to 1.4% rests with the top ten. Naive CD8 cells, CD45RO-negative and positively selected for CCR7, excluded terminally differentiated effector memory CD45RA+ cells. The study drew its donors from healthy HIV-negative adults without recent acute infections or vaccinations. Each donor was a Caucasian adult residing in Nashville, Tennessee.

This TCR was recovered from a man younger than 35 in good health. Specimen: naive CD8+ T cells sorted from blood.

The CDR3 bases are TGTGCCAGTAGTATAGACGGAGAAAACGAGCAGTACTTC. Protein product: CASSIDGENEQYF. This rearrangement joins TRBV19 to TRBJ2-7; D unclear. Trimming removed 0 bases from V and 5 bases from J, with 8 bases in between. From germline, CDR1 is LNHDA and CDR2 SQIVND (reference sequence). CDR3 length: 13 residues.